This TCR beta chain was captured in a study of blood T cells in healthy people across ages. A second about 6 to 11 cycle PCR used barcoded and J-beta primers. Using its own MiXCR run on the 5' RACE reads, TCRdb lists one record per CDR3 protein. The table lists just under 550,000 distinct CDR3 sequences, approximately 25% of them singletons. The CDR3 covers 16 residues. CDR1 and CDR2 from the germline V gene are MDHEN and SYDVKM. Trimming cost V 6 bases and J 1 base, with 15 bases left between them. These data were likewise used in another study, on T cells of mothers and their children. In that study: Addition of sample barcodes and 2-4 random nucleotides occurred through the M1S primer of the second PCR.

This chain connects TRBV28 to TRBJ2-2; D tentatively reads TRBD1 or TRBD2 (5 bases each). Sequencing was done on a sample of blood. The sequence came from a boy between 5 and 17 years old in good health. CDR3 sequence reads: CASSPPGAGNTGELFF. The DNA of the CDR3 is TGTGCCAGCAGCCCACCCGGGGCAGGGAACACCGGGGAGCTGTTTTTT.